This T cell receptor (beta chain) originates from a study of human T cells and chemical hapten exposure. Study details: In the roughly 24-week study, patients were dosed weekly with diphenylcyclopropenone on the scalp throughout.

This clonotype has at least ten counts. Time point indicated: patch test 1, 2 weeks after DPC sensitization. Stated treatment: therapeutic diphenylcyclopropenone sensitization with weekly scalp DPC. Unfractionated whole blood was the source from which total RNA was extracted. Via MiXCR, TCRdb re-called the RACE reads, giving one row per CDR3 protein. Found here are fewer than 60,000 distinct CDR3 sequences, approximately 9.1% of them singletons; the top ten hold roughly 4%. This CDR3 has 17 amino acids. Germline CDR1 is SGDLS and CDR2 is YYNGEE. Germline trimming cut 3 bases from V and 0 bases from J; bases unmatched to any gene: 7.

This sequence joins TRBV9 and TRBJ2-1; TRBD2 agrees at 9 bases. This TCR was recovered from a woman in her forties or fifties with alopecia areata. Some clones in this sample may be carry-over from other donors' samples. The sequenced sample was whole blood, obtained in connection with sensitization to the hapten diphenylcyclopropenone (DPC). CDR3 residues: CASSETSGLTSYNEQFF. The CDR3 DNA is TGTGCCAGCAGCGAGACTAGCGGCCTTACCTCCTACAATGAGCAGTTCTTC.